This entry is about one TCR beta chain. This specimen belongs to a study of T-cell reconstitution after alpha-beta-depleted transplantation in children. TCRbeta library preparation incorporated unique molecular identifiers. From the PCR reads, TCRdb called clonotypes with MiXCR, one entry per CDR3 protein. Altogether 450,000 to 600,000 distinct CDR3 sequences are present, about 17% being singletons, with the ten largest covering 2.5% to 3.5%. This clonotype was sampled from a human donor who donated a stem cell graft to a child with acute lymphoblastic leukemia. The sequencing here drew on PBMCs from the stem cell graft donor, taken from the stem cell graft.

The CDR3 sequence is CASRLDSSGNTIYF. CDR3 bases: TGTGCCAGCAGACTGGACAGCTCTGGAAACACCATATATTTT. The chain is built from TRBV6-1 and TRBJ1-3; a possible D gene is TRBD1 (6 bases). The CDR3 has 14 amino acids. The V and J ends lost 6 bases and 0 bases respectively, with 9 bases between them. The germline CDR1 and CDR2 sequences are MNHNS and SASEGT.